This T cell receptor beta chain was obtained from a study of OX40 agonist ivuxolimab in advanced cancers. CDR1 is LNHDA, CDR2 SQIVND, per germline (reference sequence). The CDR3 consists of 14 residues. Trimming cost V 6 bases and J 0 bases, with 11 bases left between them. Sequencing was performed with immunoSEQ multiplex PCR; in TCRdb, only in-frame clones are kept and a portion is missing. The sample carries approximately 58,000 clones, 80% to 90% recorded once. This receptor was identified in an adult with an advanced solid tumor such as melanoma, head and neck, liver or kidney cancer. The chain employs TRBV19 and TRBJ2-5; D ambiguous. The input for sequencing was CD4+ or CD8+ T cells sorted from blood, taken in a trial of the OX40 agonist ivuxolimab. The CDR3 is CASSPGPNQETQYF. The CDR3 nucleotides read TGTGCCAGTAGCCCAGGACCTAACCAAGAGACCCAGTACTTC.